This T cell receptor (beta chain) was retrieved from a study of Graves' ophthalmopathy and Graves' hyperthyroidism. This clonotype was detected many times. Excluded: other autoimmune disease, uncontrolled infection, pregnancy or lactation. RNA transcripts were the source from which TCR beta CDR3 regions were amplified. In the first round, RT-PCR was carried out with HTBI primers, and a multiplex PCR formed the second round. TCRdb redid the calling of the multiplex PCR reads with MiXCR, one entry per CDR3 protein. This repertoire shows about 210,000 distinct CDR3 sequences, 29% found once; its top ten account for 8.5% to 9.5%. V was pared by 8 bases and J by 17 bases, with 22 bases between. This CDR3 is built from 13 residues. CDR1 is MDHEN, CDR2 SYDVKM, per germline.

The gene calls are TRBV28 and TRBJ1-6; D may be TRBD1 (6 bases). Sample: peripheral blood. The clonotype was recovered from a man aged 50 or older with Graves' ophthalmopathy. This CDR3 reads CASEGGHQGSFHF. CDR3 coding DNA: TGTGCCAGCGAAGGGGGACACCAAGGATCATTCCACTTT.